One sample yielded the 6 T cell receptor beta chains listed below, sequenced in a study of shared clonotypes between healthy human individuals. Only CD45RO-negative cells positively selected for CCR7 counted as naive CD8 cells, so terminally differentiated effector memory CD45RA+ cells were excluded. Here immunoSEQ multiplex PCR was the method, and the copy in TCRdb shows in-frame clones only, minus some. The sample lists some 2,100,000 clones; 90% to 95% were seen once. The source material was naive CD8+ T cells from PBMCs. The receptors were gathered from a young man in good health. Some clones in this sample may be carry-over from other donors' samples.

This rearrangement joins TRBV28 to TRBJ1-1; D is uncertain. Germline CDR1 and CDR2: MDHEN and SYDVKM. This CDR3 comprises 14 residues. Trimming took off 3 bases at V and 0 bases at J, with 8 bases between the two ends. The CDR3 here is CASSFTRLNTEAFF. In nucleotides, the CDR3 is TGTGCCAGCAGTTTCACCAGGTTGAACACTGAAGCTTTCTTT.

The gene calls are TRBV6-5 and TRBJ2-5; tentatively, D is TRBD2 (5 bases). Trimming removed 5 bases at V and 5 bases at J, with 15 bases between. The CDR3 is made up of 14 amino acids. The germline V gene encodes CDR1 MNHEY and CDR2 SVGAGI. The CDR3 here is CASSPPAGGETQYF. As DNA, the CDR3 is TGTGCCAGCAGTCCACCCGCGGGCGGGGAGACCCAGTACTTC.

The chain has TRBV28 and TRBJ2-7; 11 nucleotides align to TRBD2. The CDR3 spans 13 residues. Germline V lookup: CDR1 MDHEN, CDR2 SYDVKM. The junction had 4 bases not matched to a gene; V was cut back by 7 bases and J by 5 bases. The CDR3 here is CASTSGRFDEQYF. The CDR3 coding sequence is TGTGCCAGCACTAGCGGGAGGTTTGACGAGCAGTACTTC.

The chain carries TRBV11-2 and TRBJ1-1; 7 bases align to TRBD1. Per germline, CDR1 SGHAT and CDR2 FQNNGV. This CDR3 is built from 16 residues. J gave up 10 bases and V 5 bases, and 19 bases lay outside the gene matches. CDR3: CASSLTMAEGAGIAFF. DNA for the CDR3: TGTGCCAGCAGCCTCACCATGGCGGAGGGGGCTGGCATAGCTTTCTTT.

To note about this clone: Distinct nucleotide sequences in the sample also encode this CDR3. The chain joins TRBV5-4 to TRBJ2-1; TRBD2 matches 12 bases. V was clipped by 2 bases and J by 5 bases; unmatched bases: 2. From germline, CDR1 is SGHNT and CDR2 YYREEE (reference sequence). This CDR3 spans 15 amino acids. CDR3 loop: CASSLGLAGNNEQFF. In nucleotides, the CDR3 is TGTGCCAGCAGCTTAGGACTAGCGGGGAACAATGAGCAGTTCTTC. Using reference TRBV5-4 and TRBJ2-1 for the parts outside the CDR3, the full variable domain is ETGVTQSPTHLIKTRGQQVTLRCSSQSGHNTVSWYQQALGQGPQFIFQYYREEENGRGNFPPRFSGLQFPNYSSELNVNALELDDSALYLCASSLGLAGNNEQFFGPGTRLTVL.

The V call is TRBV9, the J call TRBJ2-1, with a possible D match to TRBD1 (6 bases). V was pared by 4 bases and J by 1 base, with 15 bases between. The CDR3 has 16 residues. Germline CDR1 is SGDLS and CDR2 is YYNGEE. The CDR3 nucleotides are TGTGCCAGCAGCACAGGCGCCGGGACATCCTACAATGAGCAGTTCTTC. Translation: CASSTGAGTSYNEQFF.